The 32 T cell receptor beta chains below were found in one sample sequenced in a study of blood T cell repertoires in COVID-19. TCRdb's copy holds only in-frame clones and misses some; the assay was immunoSEQ multiplex PCR. Of some 15,000 clones in the sample, roughly 87% were seen once. Material for sequencing was peripheral blood. The receptors stem from a human donor in a cohort sampled during active COVID-19.

V is TRBV4-1 and J is TRBJ1-2; D not certain. The CDR3 extends over 15 amino acids. CDR1 and CDR2 from the germline V gene are MGHRA and YSYEKL. Trimming took off 1 base at V and 2 bases at J, with 11 bases between the two ends. CDR3 nucleotides: TGCGCCAGCAGCCAAGGGTTCCAGACAAACTATGGCTACACCTTC. This encodes CASSQGFQTNYGYTF.

CDR3 coding DNA: TGCGCCAGCAGCCAAGATCCAGGACAGGGTTCCGGGGAGCTGTTTTTT. Its protein product is CASSQDPGQGSGELFF. J is TRBJ2-2 and V is TRBV4-3; 8 bases map to TRBD1. The CDR3 is 16 amino acids. Germline lookup yields CDR1 LGHNA and CDR2 YSLEER. The V and J ends lost 0 bases and 6 bases, in that order; junction bases with no gene match: 6.

The rearrangement joins TRBV9 to TRBJ1-5; D is unresolved. This CDR3 comprises 14 residues. Germline lookup yields CDR1 SGDLS and CDR2 YYNGEE. V was pared by 0 bases and J by 7 bases, with 11 bases between. For the CDR3, the DNA is TGTGCCAGCAGCGTAGGGATCGAGGGCCAGCCCCAGCATTTT. This sequence encodes CASSVGIEGQPQHF.

The chain employs TRBV5-1 and TRBJ2-5; TRBD1 aligns across 8 bases. CDR1 is SGHRS and CDR2 is YFSETQ in the germline V gene. V dropped 3 bases and J dropped 5; count of bases not matched to a gene: 12. The CDR3 runs 16 residues. CDR3 nucleotide sequence: TGCGCCAGCAGCTCCGGACCGCAGGGGGCCGGGGAGACCCAGTACTTC. It codes for CASSSGPQGAGETQYF. The full variable domain, its missing parts supplied by reference TRBV5-1 and TRBJ2-5, is KAGVTQTPRYLIKTRGQQVTLSCSPISGHRSVSWYQQTPGQGLQFLFEYFSETQRNKGNFPGRFSGRQFSNSRSEMNVSTLELGDSALYLCASSSGPQGAGETQYFGPGTRLLVL.

The V gene is TRBV18, the J gene TRBJ2-1; tentative D call: TRBD1 (6 bases). CDR1 and CDR2 (germline): KGHSH, LQKENI. The CDR3 totals 15 residues. The V end was cut by 3 bases, the J end by 2 bases, with 11 bases between. CDR3 in amino acids: CASSPRDKTYNEQFF. The CDR3 region has the DNA TGTGCCAGCTCACCTCGGGACAAAACCTACAATGAGCAGTTCTTC.

The chain recombines TRBV18 with TRBJ1-2, with D perhaps TRBD1 (5 bases). Germline CDR1 and CDR2: KGHSH and LQKENI. The length of the CDR3 is 13 residues. Trimming shortened V by 3 bases and J by 4 bases, and 9 bases separated the two germline ends. In DNA, the CDR3 is TGTGCCAGCTCACCGGCAGGGTTCTATGGCTACACCTTC. Translation: CASSPAGFYGYTF.

The chain carries TRBV27 and TRBJ2-3, with D hard to call. V was pared by 7 bases and J by 0 bases, with 8 bases between. Per germline, CDR1 MNHEY and CDR2 SMNVEV (reference sequence). This CDR3 comprises 13 residues. The CDR3 region is CASTRASTDTQYF. The CDR3 coding sequence is TGTGCCAGCACGCGAGCGAGCACAGATACGCAGTATTTT.

The rearrangement uses TRBV3-1 (or the pseudogene TRBV3-2) and TRBJ2-2, with D perhaps TRBD2 (6 bases). Trimming left V 3 bases short and J 7 bases short, with 15 bases between. Germline V gene lookup returns CDR1 LGHDT and CDR2 YNNKEL (reference sequence). This CDR3 has 15 residues. The CDR3 region is CASSQGREYGGELFF. The CDR3, as DNA: TGTGCCAGCAGCCAGGGTCGGGAGTACGGCGGGGAGCTGTTTTTT.

The chain carries TRBV14 and TRBJ2-3; D is perhaps TRBD1 (6 bases). The CDR3 runs 13 residues. Germline V gene data show CDR1 as SGHDN and CDR2 as FVKESK. Trimming pared 4 bases from V and 3 bases from J, leaving 8 bases between. The CDR3 DNA reads TGTGCCAGCAGCCTCCAGGGGACAGATACGCAGTATTTT. Amino acid sequence: CASSLQGTDTQYF.

The chain joins TRBV5-1 to TRBJ1-3; D not resolved. Germline V gene sequence: CDR1 SGHRS, CDR2 YFSETQ. The CDR3 has 16 amino acids. V gave up 4 bases and J gave up 4 bases, with 18 bases separating them. The chain's CDR3 is CASSPLGGSGGNTIYF. CDR3 in DNA: TGCGCCAGCAGCCCACTAGGCGGGAGTGGGGGAAACACCATATATTTT.

This chain joins TRBV12-3 or TRBV12-4 and TRBJ2-3; unclear D gene. The V gene lost 4 bases and the J gene lost 11 bases, with 10 bases spanning the gap. CDR3 size: 11 residues. As DNA, the CDR3 is TGTGCCAGCAGTTCCCCCTTAAAGCAGTATTTT. This codes for CASSSPLKQYF.

The chain is built from TRBV10-3 and TRBJ2-1; 15 nucleotides agree with TRBD2. After removal of 5 bases from V and 1 base from J, the junction contained 12 bases not matched to a gene. This CDR3 is built from 20 residues. The germline V gene has CDR1 ENHRY and CDR2 SYGVKD. CDR3 sequence: CAISSERTSGRAGSYNEQFF. The CDR3 DNA is TGTGCCATCAGTTCCGAACGGACTAGCGGGAGGGCCGGATCCTACAATGAGCAGTTCTTC.

The DNA for the CDR3 is TGCGCCAGCAGCTTGGTTGGGCAGGGACTCGAAAAACTGTTTTTT. It codes for CASSLVGQGLEKLFF. The chain couples TRBV5-1 to TRBJ1-4, with a weak D call TRBD1 (5 bases). This CDR3 contains 15 residues. Germline V gives CDR1 SGHRS, CDR2 YFSETQ. V was cut by 0 bases and J by 8 bases, with 14 bases left in between.

In its sample, this clone was seen once. The chain is built from TRBV6-6 and TRBJ2-3, with 9 positions matching TRBD2. V lost 2 bases to trimming and J lost 1 base; unmatched junction nucleotides: 4. CDR1 MNHNY and CDR2 SVGAGI come from the germline V gene (reference sequence). There are 16 residues in the CDR3. The CDR3 DNA follows: TGTGCCAGCAGTTACATAGCGGGAGCGGGCACAGATACGCAGTATTTT. It is translated as CASSYIAGAGTDTQYF.

This chain uses TRBV19 with TRBJ1-5; TRBD1 matches at 9 bases. CDR1 is LNHDA, CDR2 SQIVND, per germline (reference sequence). The CDR3 sequence is 15 residues long. V lost 7 bases to trimming and J lost 2 bases; unmatched junction nucleotides: 6. Written as DNA, the CDR3 is TGTGCCAGTACCCGACAGGGGGGCGGCAATCAGCCCCAGCATTTT. Encoded protein: CASTRQGGGNQPQHF.

The chain couples TRBV19 to TRBJ2-7; TRBD1 matches 7 bases. After removal of 6 bases from V and 1 base from J, the junction contained 6 bases not matched to a gene. Germline CDR1 reads LNHDA; CDR2 reads SQIVND (reference sequence). The CDR3 runs to 14 residues. The DNA of the CDR3 is TGTGCCAGTAGGTCAGGCAGGGGGTCCTACGAGCAGTACTTC. It specifies CASRSGRGSYEQYF.

The rearrangement joins TRBV6-5 to TRBJ1-2, with TRBD1 matching over 7 bases. Germline V gene sequence: CDR1 MNHEY, CDR2 SVGAGI. There are 14 residues in the CDR3. The junction had 4 bases not matched to a gene; V was cut back by 2 bases and J by 4 bases. CDR3 loop: CASSYDRDSYGYTF. CDR3 coding DNA: TGTGCCAGCAGTTACGACAGGGACTCCTATGGCTACACCTTC.

The CDR3 loop reads CASSKDEGADNEQFF. In DNA, the CDR3 is TGTGCCAGCAGCAAAGATGAAGGGGCGGACAATGAGCAGTTCTTC. The chain is built from TRBV21-1 and TRBJ2-1; the table's D gene call, TRBD1, was not cross checked with the DNA. TRBV21-1 is given as a pseudogene. The CDR3 extends over 15 amino acids.

V gene TRBV7-2 combines with J gene TRBJ2-1; 8 nucleotides match TRBD1. This CDR3 region has 16 residues. Germline assignment: CDR1 SGHTA and CDR2 FQGNSA. Trimming cost V 6 bases and J 8 bases; bases outside gene matches: 15. CDR3 loop: CASSTRTHRGLDEQFF. The CDR3 nucleotides are TGTGCCAGCAGTACCCGGACCCACAGGGGGTTGGATGAGCAGTTCTTC.

The CDR3 is CASSVGGEGYGYTF. CDR3 DNA: TGTGCCAGCAGCGTAGGGGGGGAGGGCTATGGCTACACCTTC. The chain carries TRBV9 and TRBJ1-2; D may be TRBD1 (5 bases). V was trimmed by 0 bases and J by 4 bases, leaving 10 bases between them. The CDR3 covers 14 residues. The germline gives CDR1 SGDLS, CDR2 YYNGEE.

The chain carries TRBV2 and TRBJ2-5; 10 bases are shared with TRBD1. V shed 7 bases, J shed 2 bases, and the junction held 10 bases outside the gene matches. The CDR3 has 16 amino acids. CDR1 is SNHLY and CDR2 is FYNNEI in the germline V gene. The CDR3: CASTRQGAVKQETQYF. The CDR3 region has the DNA TGTGCCAGCACCAGACAGGGGGCTGTAAAGCAAGAGACCCAGTACTTC.

The chain couples TRBV30 to TRBJ2-3; 13 bases match TRBD2. The ends lost 3 bases at V and 6 bases at J; junction bases unmatched: 6. The CDR3 extends over 15 amino acids. CDR1 is GTSNPN and CDR2 is SVGIG in the germline V gene (reference sequence). The CDR3 DNA reads as TGTGCCTGGAGACTAGCGGGAGGGCGGTGGGATACGCAGTATTTT. Residues: CAWRLAGGRWDTQYF.

V gene TRBV18 combines with J gene TRBJ2-3, with unresolved D. V lost 5 bases, J lost 5 bases, and 8 bases lay in between. The CDR3 has 12 amino acids. Per germline, CDR1 KGHSH and CDR2 LQKENI. The CDR3 nucleotides are TGTGCCAGCTCAAGTACGGGAGATACGCAGTATTTT. It codes for CASSSTGDTQYF.

This rearrangement joins TRBV18 to TRBJ1-6; maybe TRBD1 (5 bases). V was trimmed by 3 bases and J by 8 bases, leaving 17 bases between them. CDR1 KGHSH and CDR2 LQKENI come from the germline V gene. The CDR3 extends over 16 amino acids. CDR3 coding DNA: TGTGCCAGCTCACCGCTGGGAGTTCGGGGGGATTCACCCCTCCACTTT. It is translated as CASSPLGVRGDSPLHF.

This chain links TRBV7-2 with TRBJ2-7; the D gene is possibly TRBD1 (6 bases). Germline V lookup: CDR1 SGHTA, CDR2 FQGNSA. The V end lost 5 bases, the J end lost 0 bases, and 11 bases lay between the germline ends. CDR3 length: 14 residues. The CDR3 DNA is TGTGCCAGCAGCCGCGGACAGCCCTCCTACGAGCAGTACTTC. It encodes CASSRGQPSYEQYF. Based on the CDR3 plus reference TRBV7-2 and TRBJ2-7, the full variable domain is GAGVSQSPSNKVTEKGKDVELRCDPISGHTALYWYRQSLGQGLEFLIYFQGNSAPDKSGLPSDRFSAERTGGSVSTLTIQRTQQEDSAVYLCASSRGQPSYEQYFGPGTRLTVT.

V gene TRBV18 combines with J gene TRBJ2-7; 12 bases agree with TRBD2. CDR1 is KGHSH and CDR2 is LQKENI in the germline V gene. This CDR3 has 16 residues. The V and J ends lost 3 bases and 3 bases, in that order; junction bases with no gene match: 6. The CDR3 here is CASSPPTSGRFYEQYF. In DNA form, the CDR3 reads TGTGCCAGCTCACCCCCTACTAGCGGGAGGTTCTACGAGCAGTACTTC.

The chain carries TRBV10-3 and TRBJ2-3; 14 bases map to TRBD2. CDR1 is ENHRY and CDR2 is SYGVKD in the germline V gene. The CDR3 has 16 residues. After removal of 5 bases from V and 2 bases from J, the junction contained 3 bases not matched to a gene. The CDR3, as DNA: TGTGCCATCAGTTCGGGACTAGCGGGGGTCACAGATACGCAGTATTTT. Protein product: CAISSGLAGVTDTQYF.

This rearrangement joins TRBV3-1 (or the pseudogene TRBV3-2) to TRBJ1-5; tentatively, D is TRBD1 (6 bases). This CDR3 is 15 amino acids long. Germline CDR1 LGHDT, CDR2 YNNKEL (reference sequence). V was cut by 0 bases and J by 8 bases, with 14 bases left in between. CDR3 DNA: TGTGCCAGCAGCCAAGACCGCTTCAGGGGAGAGCCCCAGCATTTT. Translating it yields CASSQDRFRGEPQHF.

This rearrangement joins TRBV4-1 to TRBJ2-1; TRBD2 matches 16 bases. The V and J ends lost 1 base and 4 bases, in that order; junction bases with no gene match: 10. This CDR3 is built from 20 residues. From germline, CDR1 is MGHRA and CDR2 YSYEKL. CDR3 sequence reads: CASSQVGPGTSGREYNEQFF. The CDR3 region has the DNA TGCGCCAGCAGCCAAGTCGGTCCCGGGACTAGCGGGAGGGAATACAATGAGCAGTTCTTC.

This clone was detected only once. The rearrangement uses TRBV5-4 and TRBJ2-3, with 9 bases aligning to TRBD2. Trimming cost V 4 bases and J 2 bases; bases outside gene matches: 5. CDR3 size: 15 residues. Germline V gene lookup returns CDR1 SGHNT and CDR2 YYREEE (reference sequence). CDR3 sequence: CASSPSGGLTDTQYF. Written as DNA, the CDR3 is TGTGCCAGCAGCCCAAGCGGGGGGCTCACAGATACGCAGTATTTT. The variable domain in full, completed from reference TRBV5-4 and TRBJ2-3, reads ETGVTQSPTHLIKTRGQQVTLRCSSQSGHNTVSWYQQALGQGPQFIFQYYREEENGRGNFPPRFSGLQFPNYSSELNVNALELDDSALYLCASSPSGGLTDTQYFGPGTRLTVL.

This sequence joins TRBV6-2 or TRBV6-3 and TRBJ2-1, with 11 nucleotides matching TRBD2. The germline V gene encodes CDR1 MNHEY and CDR2 SVGEGT. The CDR3 is 19 residues long. Trimming cost V 4 bases and J 2 bases; bases outside gene matches: 13. The CDR3 sequence is CASSSISLAGGITYNEQFF. The CDR3 nucleotides read TGTGCCAGCAGTTCCATCTCGCTAGCGGGGGGTATAACCTACAATGAGCAGTTCTTC.

The chain carries TRBV6-5 and TRBJ1-5; no reliable D call. The CDR3 is made up of 15 amino acids. Germline V gives CDR1 MNHEY, CDR2 SVGAGI. Trimming took 6 bases from V and 2 from J, leaving 14 bases between them. In DNA form, the CDR3 reads TGTGCCAGCAGGCTAAACGGGGTTGGCAATCAGCCCCAGCATTTT. Residues: CASRLNGVGNQPQHF.